Listed here are 22 T cell receptor beta chains from one sample, sequenced in a study of early stage breast cancer tumors (dated by TCRdb to 2015 to 2018). Receptors were amplified or captured by the immunoSEQ multiplex PCR assay. TCRdb stores this immuneACCESS table with in-frame sequences only. Part of the clones is absent; in the studies checked, under half of the shortfall reflects unresolved V genes, and no reason is known for the rest. For this sample there are around 71,000 clones; roughly three quarters appear just once. The ten largest account for approximately 3.7% of the sample. The sequencing input was blood. Every receptor here comes from a person between 55 and 70 years old with breast cancer.

The CDR3 spells CASSPPFGGTVSLVANYGYTF. CDR3 DNA: TGTGCCAGCTCACCTCCCTTTGGAGGGACAGTTTCCCTCGTGGCTAACTATGGCTACACCTTC. The rearrangement uses TRBV18 and TRBJ1-2, with 7 bases aligning to TRBD1. From germline, CDR1 is KGHSH and CDR2 LQKENI. With 3 bases clipped from V and 0 bases from J, the junction kept 22 bases outside the gene matches. This CDR3 region has 21 residues.

The chain employs TRBV6-5 and TRBJ2-3; 7 bases are shared with TRBD1. Germline V gives CDR1 MNHEY, CDR2 SVGAGI. The CDR3 loop spans 15 amino acids. J lost 3 bases, V lost 6 bases, and 9 bases had no gene match. The CDR3 loop is CASRSTGAGTDTQYF. Here the CDR3 DNA reads TGTGCCAGCAGAAGTACAGGGGCTGGTACAGATACGCAGTATTTT.

CDR3: CASSPSTARGTEAFF. In DNA, the CDR3 is TGTGCCAGCAGCCCTTCAACGGCCCGAGGGACTGAAGCTTTCTTT. V usage is TRBV7-2 and J usage is TRBJ1-1, with D uncertain. The CDR3 contains 15 residues. Germline V gene data show CDR1 as SGHTA and CDR2 as FQGNSA. V dropped 5 bases and J dropped 5 bases, with 18 bases sitting between them.

In its sample, this clone was seen once. The chain has TRBV2 and TRBJ2-5, with a weak D call TRBD2 (7 bases). From germline, CDR1 is SNHLY and CDR2 FYNNEI. The CDR3 totals 13 residues. V was shortened by 8 bases and J by 4 bases, with 14 bases between the two germline ends. CDR3 in DNA: TGTGCCAGCCGGGGGGCATATAGAGAGACCCAGTACTTC. This encodes CASRGAYRETQYF.

V and J are TRBV6-5 and TRBJ2-7, with D possibly matching TRBD1 (6 bases). The CDR3 covers 14 residues. CDR1 is MNHEY, CDR2 SVGAGI, per germline. The V and J ends lost 6 bases and 6 bases respectively, with 18 bases between them. The CDR3 nucleotides are TGTGCCAGCAGACCGGCCTCAGGGGTTGCCGAGCAGTACTTC. This gives the protein CASRPASGVAEQYF.

The chain combines TRBV7-2 with TRBJ2-3; TRBD1 agrees at 7 bases. Germline V gene sequence: CDR1 SGHTA, CDR2 FQGNSA. The V and J ends lost 2 bases and 4 bases, in that order; junction bases with no gene match: 9. The CDR3 is made up of 16 amino acids. The CDR3, as DNA: TGTGCCAGCAGCTTAAGGTTTCACAGGGGCGCAGATACGCAGTATTTT. Residues: CASSLRFHRGADTQYF.

This clone was detected only once. The V call is TRBV5-1, the J call TRBJ2-3, with D tentatively TRBD1 (6 bases). CDR3 size: 13 residues. Germline CDR1 is SGHRS and CDR2 is YFSETQ. The V end was cut by 4 bases, the J end by 7 bases, with 13 bases between. The CDR3 protein is CASSVQGSYTQYF. DNA of the CDR3: TGCGCCAGCAGCGTACAGGGATCCTATACGCAGTATTTT.

DNA for the CDR3: TGCGCCAGCTCCCCTCAAGACAGGTTTGGTTCACCCCTCCACTTT. Translating it yields CASSPQDRFGSPLHF. The V gene is TRBV5-1, the J gene TRBJ1-6; a possible D gene is TRBD1 (6 bases). This CDR3 comprises 15 residues. Trimming cost V 7 bases and J 9 bases, with 20 bases left between them. CDR1 and CDR2 (germline): SGHRS, YFSETQ.

This chain uses TRBV19 with TRBJ1-1; D may be TRBD1 (6 bases). V gave up 3 bases and J gave up 6 bases, with 14 bases separating them. The CDR3 is made up of 14 amino acids. Germline CDR1 and CDR2: LNHDA and SQIVND (reference sequence). The CDR3 nucleotides read TGTGCCAGTAGTATCGATTCAGGGGTCTCTGAAGCTTTCTTT. This sequence encodes CASSIDSGVSEAFF.

The chain is built from TRBV7-3 and TRBJ2-7; 9 positions match TRBD2. This CDR3 contains 14 residues. From germline, CDR1 is SGHTA and CDR2 FQGTGA. V lost 5 bases and J lost 4; bases outside the gene matches: 6. The CDR3 sequence: CASSPTSGVYEQYF. CDR3 in DNA: TGTGCCAGCAGCCCGACTAGCGGTGTATACGAGCAGTACTTC. The variable domain in full, with the rest retrieved from reference TRBV7-3 and TRBJ2-7, is GAGVSQTPSNKVTEKGKYVELRCDPISGHTALYWYRQSLGQGPEFLIYFQGTGAADDSGLPNDRFFAVRPEGSVSTLKIQRTERGDSAVYLCASSPTSGVYEQYFGPGTRLTVT.

This chain links TRBV11-3 with TRBJ1-3; 8 bases are a match to TRBD1. The CDR3 runs to 16 residues. Germline CDR1 is SGHNT and CDR2 is YENEEA. V dropped 1 base and J dropped 0; count of bases not matched to a gene: 2. CDR3 region: CASSLGDRPSGNTIYF. The CDR3 DNA is TGTGCCAGCAGCTTAGGGGACAGGCCCTCTGGAAACACCATATATTTT.

The V call is TRBV6-5, the J call TRBJ2-1; D ambiguous. The CDR3 is 12 residues long. Germline loops: CDR1 MNHEY, CDR2 SVGAGI. V was shortened by 6 bases and J by 8 bases, with 11 bases between the two germline ends. The CDR3 coding sequence is TGTGCCAGCAGCCAGACGGGCGATGAGCAGTTCTTC. Translation gives CASSQTGDEQFF.

V gene TRBV7-8 combines with J gene TRBJ2-3; possibly TRBD1 for D (5 bases). Looked up from germline, CDR1 is SGHVS and CDR2 is FQNEAQ. V lost 6 bases and J 5 bases, leaving 12 bases between the germline ends. The CDR3 loop spans 13 amino acids. The CDR3, as DNA: TGTGCCAGCAGTCGACAGTCCGAAGATACGCAGTATTTT. It codes for CASSRQSEDTQYF.

This clone showed up just a few times. V is TRBV5-1 and J is TRBJ1-4; D uncertain. V lost 8 bases and J 6 bases, leaving 14 bases between the germline ends. Germline-derived CDR1 and CDR2 are SGHRS and YFSETQ. This CDR3 has 13 residues. The CDR3 sequence is CASSDGLYEKLFF. The CDR3 bases are TGCGCCAGTTCGGACGGCCTATATGAAAAACTGTTTTTT.

This chain links TRBV5-1 with TRBJ2-7, with TRBD1 identical over 12 bases. CDR1 and CDR2 (germline): SGHRS, YFSETQ. The CDR3 is made up of 14 amino acids. The ends lost 3 bases at V and 7 bases at J; junction bases unmatched: 5. CDR3 in amino acids: CASSSGTGGGEQYF. The CDR3 DNA follows: TGCGCCAGCAGCTCAGGGACAGGGGGCGGGGAGCAGTACTTC.

The rearrangement links TRBV29-1 to TRBJ2-7; 7 bases map to TRBD1. Germline V gene data show CDR1 as SQVTM and CDR2 as ANQGSEA. V lost 7 bases and J lost 6; bases outside the gene matches: 9. The CDR3 sequence is 12 residues long. The CDR3 DNA reads TGCAGCGCCCGTACAGGGGTAGGCGAGCAGTACTTC. It specifies CSARTGVGEQYF.

The V and J genes are TRBV5-6 and TRBJ2-7; possibly TRBD1 for D (5 bases). The CDR3 has 14 amino acids. Germline V gene sequence: CDR1 SGHDT, CDR2 YYEEEE. The V end lost 5 bases, the J end lost 0 bases, and 12 bases lay between the germline ends. The CDR3 region is CASRPPRVSYEQYF. CDR3 in DNA: TGTGCCAGCAGACCACCCAGGGTCTCCTACGAGCAGTACTTC.

This clone was seen a single time. CDR3 DNA: TGTGCCAGCAGCCCTAACTCCGGGACAGGGCTAGACTATGGCTACACCTTC. Translation: CASSPNSGTGLDYGYTF. This sequence joins TRBV4-2 and TRBJ1-2; 9 bases agree with TRBD1. The CDR3 loop spans 17 amino acids. CDR1 is LGHNA, CDR2 YNFKEQ, per germline. Trimming took 4 bases from V and 3 from J; bases not matched to a gene: 12.

The count of this clone is one. V usage is TRBV5-1 and J usage is TRBJ2-1; D gene unclear. CDR3 length: 13 amino acids. V was trimmed by 2 bases and J by 5 bases, leaving 8 bases between them. Germline V CDR1 and CDR2: SGHRS, YFSETQ. The CDR3: CASSLQMDNEQFF. CDR3 DNA: TGCGCCAGCAGCTTACAGATGGACAATGAGCAGTTCTTC.

The rearrangement joins TRBV7-2 to TRBJ2-7; perhaps TRBD2 as D (7 bases). The V end was cut by 1 base, the J end by 2 bases, with 12 bases between. Germline CDR1 is SGHTA and CDR2 is FQGNSA. CDR3 length: 15 residues. The CDR3 nucleotides read TGTGCCAGCAGCTTAGGAGGGGGGGTCCCCTACGAGCAGTACTTC. Amino acids: CASSLGGGVPYEQYF.

The V call is TRBV29-1, the J call TRBJ1-2; D gene ambiguous. Germline CDR1 and CDR2: SQVTM and ANQGSEA. V was cut by 3 bases and J by 3 bases, with 17 bases left in between. This CDR3 region has 15 residues. DNA for the CDR3: TGCAGCGTTGAGAGTTCCGGGTTTCTGGACTATGGCTACACCTTC. Translating gives CSVESSGFLDYGYTF. The full variable domain, in which reference TRBV29-1 and TRBJ1-2 provide the parts outside the CDR3, is SAVISQKPSRDICQRGTSLTIQCQVDSQVTMMFWYRQQPGQSLTLIATANQGSEATYESGFVIDKFPISRPNLTFSTLTVSNMSPEDSSIYLCSVESSGFLDYGYTFGSGTRLTVV.

The chain combines TRBV29-1 with TRBJ2-3; perhaps TRBD1 as D (6 bases). The V gene's germline CDR1 is SQVTM and CDR2 ANQGSEA. The CDR3 length is 15 residues. V dropped 3 bases and J dropped 2 bases, with 15 bases sitting between them. The CDR3 bases are TGCAGCGTTGATGGGGACAAGGAACCCACAGATACGCAGTATTTT. This translates into CSVDGDKEPTDTQYF.